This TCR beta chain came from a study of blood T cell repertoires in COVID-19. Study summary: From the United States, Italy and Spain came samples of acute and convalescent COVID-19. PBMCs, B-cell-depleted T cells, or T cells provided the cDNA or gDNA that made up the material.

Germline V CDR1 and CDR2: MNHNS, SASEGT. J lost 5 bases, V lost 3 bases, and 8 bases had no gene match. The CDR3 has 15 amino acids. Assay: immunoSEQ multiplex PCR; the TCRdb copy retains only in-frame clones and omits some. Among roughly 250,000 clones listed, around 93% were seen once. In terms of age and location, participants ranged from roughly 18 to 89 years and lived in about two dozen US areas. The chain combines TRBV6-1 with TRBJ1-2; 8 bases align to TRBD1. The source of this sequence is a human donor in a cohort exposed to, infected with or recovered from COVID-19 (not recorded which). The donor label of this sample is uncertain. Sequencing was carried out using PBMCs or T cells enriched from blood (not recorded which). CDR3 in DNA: TGTGCCAGCAGTGACGGGACAGGCTCATTGTATGGCTACACCTTC. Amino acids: CASSDGTGSLYGYTF.